The 12 T cell receptor beta chains below come from one sample, sequenced in a study of cytomegalovirus exposure and HLA in healthy donors (TCRdb year 2017). Library method: the immunoSEQ multiplex PCR assay. The multiplex PCR relied on a mix of 60 forward primers for TCR Vbeta segments and 13 reverse primers for TCR Jbeta segments. Here the immuneACCESS table is served through TCRdb, limited to in-frame sequences with V and J called. Missing clones are a known gap in these copies; in checked studies unresolved V genes cover under half, and the rest lacks a known reason. This sample has some 150,000 clones in its table, and 84% of those were observed once. The ten largest make up less than 2.5% of the sample. Specimen: PBMCs. These receptors came from a boy between 2 and 10 years old in good health and CMV-seronegative.

The chain couples TRBV30 to TRBJ2-4; the match to TRBD2 covers 15 bases. The CDR3 covers 18 residues. Per germline, CDR1 GTSNPN and CDR2 SVGIG (reference sequence). V lost 3 bases and J lost 2; bases outside the gene matches: 8. The CDR3 sequence: CAWRSGLAGGVPKNIQYF. Here the CDR3 DNA reads TGTGCCTGGAGGTCGGGACTAGCGGGGGGTGTGCCCAAAAACATTCAGTACTTC.

This clone has a handful of counts. The chain employs TRBV15 and TRBJ2-3; 10 nucleotides align to TRBD2. The CDR3 spans 15 residues. CDR1 and CDR2 from the germline V gene are LNHNV and YYDKDF (reference sequence). Germline trimming cut 0 bases from V and 4 bases from J; bases unmatched to any gene: 1. The CDR3 sequence is CATSREAGGPDTQYF. The CDR3 DNA is TGTGCCACCAGCAGAGAAGCGGGAGGGCCAGATACGCAGTATTTT.

This clone was seen only once. The chain joins TRBV10-2 to TRBJ2-1, with D possibly being TRBD1 (5 bases). CDR3 size: 11 residues. Germline CDR1 is WSHSY and CDR2 is SAAADI. V shed 3 bases and J shed 14 bases, with 11 bases lying between them. The CDR3: CASSDREREFF. The CDR3 DNA sequence: TGCGCCAGCAGTGACAGGGAACGGGAGTTCTTC.

This rearrangement joins TRBV19 to TRBJ2-1; 9 nucleotides align to TRBD1. CDR1 is LNHDA and CDR2 is SQIVND in the germline V gene (reference sequence). The CDR3 totals 16 residues. V dropped 7 bases and J dropped 3; count of bases not matched to a gene: 10. In DNA form, the CDR3 reads TGTGCCAGTAAGAACACAGGGGGCCCCTTCTACAATGAGCAGTTCTTC. This sequence encodes CASKNTGGPFYNEQFF.

This clone turned up a few times. The chain couples TRBV6-5 to TRBJ1-1; possibly TRBD1 for D (6 bases). The CDR3 contains 16 residues. Deletions cut 4 bases from V and 0 bases from J, with 15 bases between. Germline V gene data show CDR1 as MNHEY and CDR2 as SVGAGI. The CDR3, as DNA: TGTGCCAGCAGTTTCATCAGGGGTAGGATGAACACTGAAGCTTTCTTT. Its protein is CASSFIRGRMNTEAFF.

The chain uses TRBV4-2 and TRBJ2-7; D possibly corresponds to TRBD2 (7 bases). The V end was cut by 1 base, the J end by 3 bases, with 13 bases between. Germline CDR1 LGHNA, CDR2 YNFKEQ. There are 15 residues in the CDR3. CDR3: CASSQGAGGRYEQYF. The CDR3 DNA is TGTGCCAGCAGCCAAGGAGCCGGGGGGCGCTACGAGCAGTACTTC.

The chain recombines TRBV7-2 with TRBJ1-1; D may be TRBD1 (5 bases). With 7 bases removed from V and 0 bases from J, the gap between germline ends came to 6 bases. From germline, CDR1 is SGHTA and CDR2 FQGNSA. CDR3 length: 12 residues. The CDR3: CASMTVNTEAFF. CDR3 nucleotide sequence: TGTGCCAGCATGACAGTGAACACTGAAGCTTTCTTT.

The rearrangement links TRBV6-6 to TRBJ1-1, with no clear D. The CDR3 loop spans 11 amino acids. The germline V and J ends were trimmed by 8 bases and 0 bases, with 4 bases remaining between them. The germline gives CDR1 MNHNY, CDR2 SVGAGI (reference sequence). The CDR3 protein is CASAVNTEAFF. The CDR3 region has the DNA TGTGCCAGCGCGGTGAACACTGAAGCTTTCTTT.

This sequence joins TRBV14 and TRBJ2-2; possible D gene TRBD2, 5 bases. Germline assignment: CDR1 SGHDN and CDR2 FVKESK. Trimming took 1 base from V and 3 from J, leaving 12 bases between them. This CDR3 has 16 residues. The CDR3 reads CASSQVHLRDTGELFF. The CDR3 DNA reads TGTGCCAGCAGCCAAGTTCATCTGCGGGACACCGGGGAGCTGTTTTTT. Filled out from reference TRBV14 and TRBJ2-2, the complete variable domain reads EAGVTQFPSHSVIEKGQTVTLRCDPISGHDNLYWYRRVMGKEIKFLLHFVKESKQDESGMPNNRFLAERTGGTYSTLKVQPAELEDSGVYFCASSQVHLRDTGELFFGEGSRLTVL.

The rearrangement joins TRBV19 to TRBJ2-1, with 10 bases aligning to TRBD2. This CDR3 comprises 15 residues. Germline trimming cut 3 bases from V and 8 bases from J; bases unmatched to any gene: 7. Per the germline V gene, CDR1 is LNHDA and CDR2 is SQIVND (reference sequence). The CDR3 DNA follows: TGTGCCAGTAGTATCCCTAGCGGGAGTCTGGATGAGCAGTTCTTC. It encodes CASSIPSGSLDEQFF.

This clone was found a few times. The chain uses TRBV4-1 and TRBJ2-5; 8 bases line up with TRBD1. The J call is uncertain, as TRBJ2-7 better fits the DNA end. CDR1 MGHRA and CDR2 YSYEKL come from the germline V gene. The CDR3 extends over 16 amino acids. The chain's CDR3 is CASSRIDRGLSYEQYF. Here the CDR3 DNA reads TGCGCCAGCAGCAGAATTGACAGGGGCTTGTCCTACGAGCAGTACTTC.

V is TRBV19 and J is TRBJ1-1, with D hard to call. The length of the CDR3 is 17 residues. Trimming took 3 bases from V and 3 from J, leaving 20 bases between them. Germline-derived CDR1 and CDR2 are LNHDA and SQIVND (reference sequence). Here the CDR3 reads CASSISSSQMMDTEAFF. Here the CDR3 DNA reads TGTGCCAGTAGTATTTCGTCGTCCCAGATGATGGACACTGAAGCTTTCTTT.